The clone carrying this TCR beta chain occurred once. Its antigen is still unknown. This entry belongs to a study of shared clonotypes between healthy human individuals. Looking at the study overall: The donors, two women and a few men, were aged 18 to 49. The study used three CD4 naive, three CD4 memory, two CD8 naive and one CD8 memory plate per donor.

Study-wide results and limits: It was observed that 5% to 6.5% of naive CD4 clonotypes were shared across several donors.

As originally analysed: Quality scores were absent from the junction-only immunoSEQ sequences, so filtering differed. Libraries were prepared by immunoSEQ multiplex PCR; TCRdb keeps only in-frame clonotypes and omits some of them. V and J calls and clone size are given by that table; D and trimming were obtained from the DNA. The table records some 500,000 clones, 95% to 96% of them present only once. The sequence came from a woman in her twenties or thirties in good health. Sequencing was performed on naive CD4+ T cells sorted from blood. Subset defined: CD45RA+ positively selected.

The CDR3 here is CASSSSGSPYNEQFF. In nucleotides, the CDR3 is TGTGCCAGCAGCTCTAGCGGATCCCCCTACAATGAGCAGTTCTTC. This chain uses TRBV5-4 with TRBJ2-1; 7 bases align to TRBD2. Unmatched junction bases numbered 5, after V lost 3 bases and J lost 2 bases. The CDR3 is made up of 15 amino acids. Germline V gene data show CDR1 as SGHNT and CDR2 as YYREEE (reference sequence).